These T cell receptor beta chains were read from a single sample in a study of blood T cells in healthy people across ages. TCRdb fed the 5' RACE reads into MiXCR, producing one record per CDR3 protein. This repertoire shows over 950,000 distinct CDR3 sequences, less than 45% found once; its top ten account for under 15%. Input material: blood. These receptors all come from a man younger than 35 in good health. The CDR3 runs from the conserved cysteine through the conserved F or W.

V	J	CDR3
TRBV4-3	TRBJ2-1	CASSHGPGPYNEQFF
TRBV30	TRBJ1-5	CACSPGGGNQPQHF
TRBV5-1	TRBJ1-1	CASSESGTLNTEAFF
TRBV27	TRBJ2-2	CASSYLDRGRAGELFF
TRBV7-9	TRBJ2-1	CANSLDGSNADEQFF
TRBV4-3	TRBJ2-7	CASSQEGRPSPINEQYF
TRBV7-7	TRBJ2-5	CASSLLAVQETQYF
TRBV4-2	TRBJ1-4	CASSQDKGQVGEKLFF
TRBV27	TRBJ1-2	CASSLWGQGAITPYGYTF
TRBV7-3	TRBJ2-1	CASSLGGAPRNEQFF
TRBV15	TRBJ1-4	CATSRDLAGDEKLFF
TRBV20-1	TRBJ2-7	CSAGILGREYF
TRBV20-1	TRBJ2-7	CSARGPTGGSYEQYF
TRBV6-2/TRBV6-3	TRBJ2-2	CASSYSRGLLTGELFF
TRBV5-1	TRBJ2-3	CASSHGSGGWDPQYF
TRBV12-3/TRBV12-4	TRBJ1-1	CASSPPGPTEAFF
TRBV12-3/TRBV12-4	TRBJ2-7	CASSLWAGSGRNEQYF
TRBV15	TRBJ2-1	CATSSSGIAYNEQFF
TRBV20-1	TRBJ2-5	CSAPRTGVETQYF
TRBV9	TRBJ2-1	CASSVDSLNYNEQFF
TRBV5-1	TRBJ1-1	CASSFGSLRSMNTEAFF
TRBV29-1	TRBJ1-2	CSVEDRQGNYGYTF
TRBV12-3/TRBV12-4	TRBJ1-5	CASGGTRSNQPQHF
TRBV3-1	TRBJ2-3	CASEGTFRPDTQYF
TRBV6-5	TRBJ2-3	CASSYSAGGQDTQYF
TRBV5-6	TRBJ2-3	CASSRTSGFSTDTQYF